This T cell receptor (beta chain) was documented in a study of blood T cells in healthy people across ages. Study-level results: Higher naive T cell percentage went strongly together with higher TCR beta diversity. Possibly, changes in expanded clonotypes were confounded because donor CMV status was unknown. There were more naive CD4+ cells and higher diversity in long-lived donors than in aged donors.

PBMCs numbering at least 7 million were isolated per sample. Trimming removed 3 bases from V and 5 bases from J, with 11 bases in between. This CDR3 is built from 13 residues. Looked up from germline, CDR1 is DFQATT and CDR2 is SNEGSKA (reference sequence). For this clonotype: Its specificity is not known. It may be a read error: a sequence one base away is much more abundant.

Combining a sample-barcoded 5' primer with a J-beta primer mix, a second PCR ran for about 7 to 11 cycles. TCRdb independently ran MiXCR on the 5' RACE reads; one entry per CDR3 protein. The sample carries a few hundred thousand distinct CDR3 sequences, more than 45% recorded once. V usage is TRBV20-1 and J usage is TRBJ1-5; D might be TRBD1 (5 bases). The sample taken for sequencing was blood. The TCR sequence derives from a man in his sixties in good health. CDR3 amino acids: CSASGGNDQPQHF. CDR3 nucleotides: TGCAGTGCTAGTGGGGGAAACGATCAGCCCCAGCATTTT.